The entry below describes one TCR beta chain. This clone was detected once. Its specific antigen is unknown. No much larger clonotype is one base removed from it; base qualities were not supplied. The CDR3 runs 14 amino acids, cysteine and phenylalanine included. Solely the CDR3 DNA is kept, with 42 bases framed from the first base. Sequences SGHKS (CDR1) and YYEKEE (CDR2) are obtained from the germline V gene (reference sequence). Trimmed from V: 4 bases; trimmed from J: 7 bases; junction bases lacking a gene match: 6. The sample is drawn from a study of T cell responses to AZD1222 COVID-19 vaccine (dated by TCRdb to the early 2020s). With regard to the full study: AZD1222 recipients given second doses at about 4 weeks or at about 12 weeks were pooled, since spike-specific TCR depth and breadth were not found to differ between the two schedules. Trial participants were enrolled by age into subgroups of 18-55, 56-69 and 70-plus years, and 148, 28 and 57 TCR-sequenced participants, respectively, were included in these subgroups. TCR sequencing covered approximately 230 trial participants: roughly 200 given two doses of AZD1222 and 26 given two doses of MenACWY control vaccine. General findings and caveats noted by the study authors: CD4 TCRs associated with the vaccine covered the entire spike protein, and the dominant responses were in regions 160-218 and 743-854. Nearly half of unique spike-specific TCRs reportedly recognized epitopes outside regions mutated in the B.1.351 and B.1.1.7 variants. Only a handful of AZD1222 recipients were SARS-CoV-2 seropositive at baseline, limiting conclusions about previously exposed vaccinees. Because no day 14 peak-response samples were available, repertoires were characterized only after the peak T cell response. Participants were mostly white British, with more females than males. The authors suggested clonal diversity may have been underestimated. After two AZD1222 doses, spike-specific TCR breadth and depth were significantly higher than at day 0 and than in MenACWY recipients. The 56-69-year group was small, and its depth increase did not reach significance, likely because of low power.

The sample's time point, from its label and the paper: baseline before first vaccination. Vaccinee samples were obtained from the UK trials COV001 and COV002, which included a single-blind randomized controlled phase 2/3 trial of AZD1222 (ChAdOx1 nCoV-19) in healthy adults. Trial participant PBMC samples were collected at day 0 and day 28 after the second dose for TCRbeta chain sequencing. The CDR3 regions of human TCRbeta chains were analyzed by immunosequencing. The authors' analysis ran thus. Repertoire TCRs were matched against a reference library of SARS-CoV-2-specific TCRs generated with the MIRA antigen-specificity platform. Breadth was defined as the fraction of unique TCRs that were SARS-CoV-2-associated. Depth was defined as the fraction of total T cells that were SARS-CoV-2-associated. Using the MIRA data, each spike-specific TCR was mapped to the spike region that the TCR reacts to and placed in a CD4 or CD8 class. Log10-transformed breadth and depth values were compared by one-way ANOVA with Sidak's multiple comparisons tests. Sourced from immuneACCESS, this table was stored by TCRdb with only in-frame sequences that have V and J called. A share of the clones is absent; for the studies checked, an unresolved V gene accounts for under half, and the remainder has no known explanation. The D gene and trimming were derived from the DNA, and the V and J assignments and clone size from that table. The sample table lists 100,000 to 150,000 clones, about nine tenths of them with a count of one. The ten largest clones take up 1.4% to 1.5% of the sample.

The source material was peripheral blood, sampled on day 0 of AZD1222 vaccination. The chain was built from TRBV5-5 and TRBJ2-7; a stretch of 12 junction bases matches TRBD1. This sequence was found in an adult in good health. The nucleotide sequence reads as follows: TGTGCCAGCAGCCCGGGACAGGGGGCGCGGGAGCAGTACTTC. Protein translation: CASSPGQGAREQYF.